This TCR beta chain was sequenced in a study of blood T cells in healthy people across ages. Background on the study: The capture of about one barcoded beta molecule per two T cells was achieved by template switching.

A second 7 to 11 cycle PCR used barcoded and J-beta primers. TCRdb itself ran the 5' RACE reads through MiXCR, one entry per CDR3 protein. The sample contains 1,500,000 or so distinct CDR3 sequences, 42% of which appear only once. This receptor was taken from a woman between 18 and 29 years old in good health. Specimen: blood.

Here the CDR3 DNA reads TGTGCCAGCAGGACGGCGACAGGGAAGTTCCTAGCCAAAAACATTCAGTACTTC. Residues: CASRTATGKFLAKNIQYF. The rearrangement joins TRBV6-1 to TRBJ2-4; 7 bases fit TRBD1. CDR3 length equals 18 residues. V shed 6 bases, J shed 0 bases, and the junction held 14 bases outside the gene matches. The V gene's germline CDR1 is MNHNS and CDR2 SASEGT.